This entry concerns a single T cell receptor beta chain. The data belong to a study of chemoradiotherapy in HPV16-positive cancers. From germline, CDR1 is ENHRY and CDR2 SYGVKD. Germline trimming cut 6 bases from V and 14 bases from J; bases unmatched to any gene: 17. The CDR3 runs 14 residues. Sequencing used immunoSEQ multiplex PCR; TCRdb keeps in-frame clones, though not all of them. This sample has around 2,900 clones, with 70% to 80% found just once. The chain joins TRBV10-3 to TRBJ2-3, with 7 bases identical to TRBD2. The sequences come from tumor tissue, collected from a patient who underwent chemoradiotherapy. This clonotype was obtained from a human donor with HPV-associated anogenital cancer. CDR3 sequence (DNA): TGTGCCATCAGCGAGATAAACCCGACTAGCAGCCCGTATTTT. It yields the protein CAISEINPTSSPYF.